The present TCR beta chain was sequenced within a study of blood T cell repertoires in COVID-19 (TCRdb year 2020). Regarding the study in general: Collaborator samples came from the United States, Italy and Spain and covered acute and convalescent phases of COVID-19. The prospective study material was composed of cDNA or gDNA derived from T cells, B-cell-depleted T cells, or PBMCs. Deeply sampled blood TCRbeta repertoires from subjects exposed to, actively infected with, or recovered from COVID-19 were included in the dataset. The repertoires were released in a freely available public database meant as a resource for research on the immune response to SARS-CoV-2. The samples were drawn from the first 160 participants of the ongoing ImmuneRACE study and from 1,200 or so subjects provided by 6 global collaborators. The sample metadata nearly always contained a de-identified subject ID, COVID-19 status, age in years and sex. Where available, HLA class I and class II types were obtained from metadata supplied by the sample provider rather than from assay-based typing. What the study reported, not specific to this receptor: How much clinical and demographic metadata was included differed by source and by participant, and the metadata was provided uncurated.

For CDR1 and CDR2, the germline V gene lists SGHRS and YFSETQ. Trimming removed 7 bases from V and 7 bases from J; the gene matches leave 9 bases unexplained. The CDR3 has 16 amino acids, counting the end cysteine and phenylalanine. Here the CDR3 DNA is all that survives: 48 bases in frame from base 1. Each collaborating institution followed its own protocols to collect whole blood in K2EDTA tubes. Collaborator samples were shipped for TCRbeta analysis as frozen whole blood, isolated PBMCs, or DNA extracted from either sample type. This clone was observed once. It has no known antigen specificity. One base away there is no much larger clone; base qualities are not given. TCRbeta CDR3 regions were amplified from genomic DNA by means of the immunoSEQ Assay, a bias-controlled multiplex PCR. Regarding the original processing steps: The number of nucleated cells in each sample was estimated by amplification of reference gene primers within the assay. To quantify the absolute abundance of each unique TCRbeta CDR3 rearrangement, sequence reads were collapsed and filtered. Productive Simpson clonality was computed per sample as the square root of Simpson's diversity index over productive rearrangements. TCRdb carries this immuneACCESS record with in-frame sequences only. Its versions omit some clonotypes, under half of them owing to an unresolved V gene in the studies checked, with the rest unexplained. V and J calls and clone size are copied from that table; D and trimming were computed from the DNA. Present in this sample are around 200,000 clones, roughly 84% of which were seen just once. The ten largest clones capture 9.8% of the sample.

The sequencing sample was made of peripheral blood. The rearrangement joined TRBV5-1 to TRBJ2-2; 14 bases in between match TRBD2. The receptor was derived from a woman older than 75 with acute or convalescent COVID-19. The nucleotide sequence is TGCGCCAGCGGGACTAGCGGGAGTACGAGGGTCGGGGAGCTGTTTTTT. Its protein product is CASGTSGSTRVGELFF.